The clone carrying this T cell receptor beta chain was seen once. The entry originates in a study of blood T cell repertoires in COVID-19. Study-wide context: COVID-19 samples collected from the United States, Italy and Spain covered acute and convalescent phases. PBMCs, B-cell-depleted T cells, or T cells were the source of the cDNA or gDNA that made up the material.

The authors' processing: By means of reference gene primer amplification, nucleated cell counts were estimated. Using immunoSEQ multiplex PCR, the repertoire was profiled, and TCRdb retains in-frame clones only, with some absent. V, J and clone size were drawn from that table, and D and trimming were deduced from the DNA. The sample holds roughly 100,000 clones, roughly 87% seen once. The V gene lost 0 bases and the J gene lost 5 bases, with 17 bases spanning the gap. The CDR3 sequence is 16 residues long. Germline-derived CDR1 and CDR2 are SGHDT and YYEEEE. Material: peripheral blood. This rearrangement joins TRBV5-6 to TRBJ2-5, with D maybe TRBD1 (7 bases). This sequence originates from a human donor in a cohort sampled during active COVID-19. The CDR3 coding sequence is TGTGCCAGCAGCTTGGCCACAGGGGAGGTGGGCGAGACCCAGTACTTC. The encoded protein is CASSLATGEVGETQYF.